This TCR beta chain was retrieved from a study of human T cells and chemical hapten exposure. Study details: Patients, mostly women, had alopecia areata, alopecia totalis or alopecia universalis.

V was pared by 5 bases and J by 3 bases, with 8 bases of the junction left unmatched. CDR1 and CDR2 (germline): SGHVS, FNYEAQ. The CDR3 loop spans 16 amino acids. Study-wide findings and caveats: Compared with pre-sensitization or healthy control sets, expanded TCRs clustered more.

As for this clonotype: The antigen remains unidentified.

Sample time point: patch test 3, about 24 weeks after DPC sensitization. Treatment given: therapeutic diphenylcyclopropenone sensitization with weekly scalp DPC. Someone pulled total RNA out of unfractionated whole blood. In TCRdb, the RACE reads were re-called with MiXCR into one record per CDR3 protein. The sample holds 150,000 to 200,000 distinct CDR3 sequences; 25% to 30% are singletons and the top ten take roughly 2.2%. Sample: whole blood, taken in connection with sensitization to the hapten diphenylcyclopropenone (DPC). The sequence was obtained from a woman aged 18-29 years with alopecia areata. Some clones in this sample may be carry-over from other donors' samples. The rearrangement links TRBV7-6 to TRBJ2-7, with 12 nucleotides matching TRBD2. The CDR3 reads CASSPDPGLAGYEQYF. DNA of the CDR3: TGTGCCAGCAGCCCAGACCCGGGACTAGCGGGCTACGAGCAGTACTTC. Filled out from reference TRBV7-6 and TRBJ2-7, the complete variable domain reads GAGVSQSPRYKVTKRGQDVALRCDPISGHVSLYWYRQALGQGPEFLTYFNYEAQQDKSGLPNDRFSAERPEGSISTLTIQRTEQRDSAMYRCASSPDPGLAGYEQYFGPGTRLTVT.